The 2 T cell receptor beta chains given below trace back to one sample, sequenced in a study of T cells after yellow fever vaccination. TCRdb reprocessed the 5' RACE reads with MiXCR, giving one entry per CDR3 protein. The data show roughly 150,000 distinct CDR3 sequences, with around 7.2% seen just once and around 2.3% held by the top ten. The input for sequencing was CD4+ T cells sorted from PBMCs, taken less than 6 days after the first yellow fever vaccination. The receptor source for this set is a man aged 18 to 29 who received the YFV17D yellow fever vaccine.

In DNA form, the CDR3 reads TGTGCCAGCACCAGGACAGGGGATGGGAATGAGCAGTTCTTC. The encoded protein is CASTRTGDGNEQFF. This sequence joins TRBV12-3 or TRBV12-4 and TRBJ2-1; TRBD1 aligns across 9 bases. With 7 bases clipped from V and 7 bases from J, the junction kept 8 bases outside the gene matches. The CDR3 runs to 14 residues.

This clonotype was counted many times. The J gene is TRBJ1-1, the V gene TRBV5-1; TRBD1 might be the D (5 bases). Germline loops: CDR1 SGHRS, CDR2 YFSETQ. Trimming pared 2 bases from V and 0 bases from J, leaving 14 bases between. The CDR3 covers 16 residues. The CDR3 sequence: CASSLSGQYLNTEAFF. The CDR3 nucleotides are TGCGCCAGCAGCTTATCGGGGCAGTACTTGAACACTGAAGCTTTCTTT. The complete variable domain, with remaining parts taken from reference TRBV5-1 and TRBJ1-1, reads KAGVTQTPRYLIKTRGQQVTLSCSPISGHRSVSWYQQTPGQGLQFLFEYFSETQRNKGNFPGRFSGRQFSNSRSEMNVSTLELGDSALYLCASSLSGQYLNTEAFFGQGTRLTVV.